The 18 T cell receptor beta chains presented below share a single source sample, sequenced in a study of graft-versus-host responses after intestinal transplantation. Method: immunoSEQ multiplex PCR; TCRdb's copy keeps in-frame clones and lacks some. The sample has approximately 92,000 clones; around nine tenths are singletons. Their recognized antigens are unknown. The specimen comprised unstimulated CD8+ T cells sorted from spleen or lymph node cells, sampled before intestinal transplant. The receptors shown here come from a human donor who received an intestinal transplant.

The chain uses TRBV21-1 and TRBJ2-5; whether TRBD1, the table's D call, matches the DNA was not checked. TRBV21-1 is assigned pseudogene status. CDR3 length: 16 residues. In DNA, the CDR3 is TGTGCCAGCAGCAAAGAGAGACAGGCCCTCCAAGAGACCCAGTACTTC. This translates into CASSKERQALQETQYF.

The chain employs TRBV11-2 and TRBJ2-1, with 12 bases that match TRBD2. Germline lookup yields CDR1 SGHAT and CDR2 FQNNGV. The CDR3 covers 17 residues. The J segment lost 8 bases and the V segment lost 3 bases, leaving 11 bases of the junction unmatched. This CDR3 reads CASSLAPWLAGGDEQFF. The CDR3 DNA is TGTGCCAGCAGCTTGGCCCCTTGGCTAGCGGGAGGGGATGAGCAGTTCTTC.

The chain has TRBV29-1 and TRBJ2-1, with D hard to call. V lost 4 bases and J 3 bases, leaving 13 bases between the germline ends. Germline V gives CDR1 SQVTM, CDR2 ANQGSEA. This CDR3 is 14 amino acids long. Here the CDR3 reads CSVVMLSHYNEQFF. CDR3 nucleotide sequence: TGCAGCGTTGTAATGCTGAGTCACTACAATGAGCAGTTCTTC.

The V and J genes are TRBV6-5 and TRBJ1-2; 7 positions match TRBD1. V was pared by 6 bases and J by 8 bases, with 9 bases of the junction left unmatched. Germline CDR1 and CDR2: MNHEY and SVGAGI. CDR3 size: 13 residues. CDR3 DNA sequence: TGTGCCAGCAGCATAGGGGGCGCGGAGGGCTACACCTTC. Amino acids: CASSIGGAEGYTF.

This chain joins TRBV6-6 and TRBJ1-1; D not resolved. The V end was cut by 2 bases, the J end by 1 base, with 5 bases between. This CDR3 has 13 residues. Germline V CDR1 and CDR2: MNHNY, SVGAGI (reference sequence). For the CDR3, the DNA is TGTGCCAGCAGTTACACGAGGAACACTGAAGCTTTCTTT. Translating it yields CASSYTRNTEAFF.

This chain connects TRBV6-1 to TRBJ2-2; D perhaps matches TRBD2 (5 bases). V was trimmed by 1 base and J by 5 bases, leaving 8 bases between them. Germline CDR1 and CDR2: MNHNS and SASEGT. The CDR3 spans 14 residues. The CDR3 nucleotides read TGTGCCAGCAGTGAAGTTAGCGAGACCGGGGAGCTGTTTTTT. The encoded protein is CASSEVSETGELFF.

This chain joins TRBV5-4 and TRBJ1-2; D is possibly TRBD1 (6 bases). The CDR3 loop spans 14 amino acids. Trimming removed 0 bases from V and 2 bases from J, with 8 bases in between. From germline, CDR1 is SGHNT and CDR2 YYREEE (reference sequence). CDR3 nucleotides: TGTGCCAGCAGCTTGGTCGGGGGCAACTATGGCTACACCTTC. It specifies CASSLVGGNYGYTF.

The chain uses TRBV9 and TRBJ2-1; the match to TRBD2 covers 8 bases. With 6 bases clipped from V and 3 bases from J, the junction kept 8 bases outside the gene matches. Looked up from germline, CDR1 is SGDLS and CDR2 is YYNGEE. The CDR3 spans 15 residues. The CDR3 nucleotides are TGTGCCAGCACCAGTAGCGGGACTATCTACAATGAGCAGTTCTTC. It encodes CASTSSGTIYNEQFF.

The chain couples TRBV27 to TRBJ2-7; 7 bases line up with TRBD1. Germline CDR1 reads MNHEY; CDR2 reads SMNVEV (reference sequence). The CDR3 is 13 residues long. After removal of 5 bases from V and 4 bases from J, the junction contained 5 bases not matched to a gene. For the CDR3, the DNA is TGTGCCAGCAGTGGACAGGTTAGGTACGAGCAGTACTTC. Its protein product is CASSGQVRYEQYF.

The genes are TRBV6-6 and TRBJ2-5, with D maybe TRBD1 (5 bases). The germline CDR1 and CDR2 sequences are MNHNY and SVGAGI (reference sequence). The CDR3 is 14 amino acids. The germline V and J ends were trimmed by 2 bases and 0 bases, with 7 bases remaining between them. CDR3 coding DNA: TGTGCCAGCAGTTACCTGACAGACCAAGAGACCCAGTACTTC. This encodes CASSYLTDQETQYF.

The chain uses TRBV6-5 and TRBJ1-1; D uncertain. The V and J ends lost 4 bases and 4 bases respectively, with 13 bases between them. Germline CDR1 reads MNHEY; CDR2 reads SVGAGI. The CDR3 extends over 14 amino acids. Written as DNA, the CDR3 is TGTGCCAGCAGTTTAGAGGGCTGGAGCACTGAAGCTTTCTTT. This gives the protein CASSLEGWSTEAFF.

This rearrangement joins TRBV4-1 to TRBJ1-1; a weak D match, TRBD1 (6 bases). CDR1 and CDR2 from the germline V gene are MGHRA and YSYEKL. CDR3 size: 21 residues. V lost 0 bases to trimming and J lost 0 bases, with 26 bases between them. CDR3 coding DNA: TGCGCCAGCAGCCAAGACCAAACTTTGGGCTGGGGGGGCCACTTGAACACTGAAGCTTTCTTT. Protein product: CASSQDQTLGWGGHLNTEAFF.

This chain joins TRBV6-1 and TRBJ1-4; D is uncertain. The germline V and J ends were trimmed by 5 bases and 8 bases, with 12 bases remaining between them. There are 13 residues in the CDR3. CDR1 is MNHNS, CDR2 SASEGT, per germline. CDR3 DNA: TGTGCCAGCAGTATACATGCGCAGGAAAAACTGTTTTTT. This translates into CASSIHAQEKLFF.

This clone has only a few counts. This chain uses TRBV6-5 with TRBJ2-7; TRBD2 agrees at 7 bases. The CDR3 extends over 14 amino acids. The germline gives CDR1 MNHEY, CDR2 SVGAGI. The V segment lost 3 bases and the J segment 3 bases; nucleotides outside the gene matches: 5. The CDR3 loop is CASSYGGGIYEQYF. CDR3 in DNA: TGTGCCAGCAGTTATGGGGGAGGGATCTACGAGCAGTACTTC.

V gene TRBV7-6 combines with J gene TRBJ2-7, with D tentatively TRBD1 or TRBD2 (6 bases each). V was cut by 2 bases and J by 6 bases, with 14 bases left in between. The CDR3 runs to 14 residues. Germline V gene lookup returns CDR1 SGHVS and CDR2 FNYEAQ. In DNA, the CDR3 is TGTGCCAGCAGCTTAACCGGGGGCCGCTCCGAGCAGTACTTC. As protein: CASSLTGGRSEQYF. The whole variable domain, filled in from reference TRBV7-6 and TRBJ2-7, reads GAGVSQSPRYKVTKRGQDVALRCDPISGHVSLYWYRQALGQGPEFLTYFNYEAQQDKSGLPNDRFSAERPEGSISTLTIQRTEQRDSAMYRCASSLTGGRSEQYFGPGTRLTVT.

V and J are TRBV7-3 and TRBJ2-3; 7 bases are a match to TRBD2. There are 14 residues in the CDR3. Trimming at V came to 5 bases and at J to 2 bases, leaving 4 bases not matched to a gene. CDR1 and CDR2 from the germline V gene are SGHTA and FQGTGA. DNA for the CDR3: TGTGCCAGCAGCCCGAGCGGGGACACAGATACGCAGTATTTT. Amino acid sequence: CASSPSGDTDTQYF.

This chain joins TRBV7-9 and TRBJ1-1; D call uncertain. The length of the CDR3 is 14 residues. Trimming stripped 6 bases from V and 6 bases from J, with 17 bases between. Germline CDR1 and CDR2: SEHNR and FQNEAQ (reference sequence). DNA for the CDR3: TGTGCCAGCAGTCTAGGGCCAGAACGGGCTGAAGCTTTCTTT. Protein sequence: CASSLGPERAEAFF.

This sequence joins TRBV6-5 and TRBJ2-7, with a weak D call TRBD2 (7 bases). This CDR3 comprises 12 residues. The germline V gene encodes CDR1 MNHEY and CDR2 SVGAGI. With 8 bases removed from V and 3 bases from J, the gap between germline ends came to 11 bases. CDR3 coding DNA: TGTGCCAGCGAGGGGGAGGGCTACGAGCAGTACTTC. It translates to CASEGEGYEQYF.